The subject of this entry is one T cell receptor beta chain. The CDR3 loop spans 18 amino acids. Germline lookup yields CDR1 SGHDT and CDR2 YYEEEE. Germline trimming cut 4 bases from V and 2 bases from J; bases unmatched to any gene: 11. The data originate from a study of blood T cell repertoires in COVID-19. Background on the study: The study drew acute and convalescent COVID-19 samples from the United States, Italy and Spain. In each case, the material was cDNA or gDNA derived from T cells, B-cell-depleted T cells, or PBMCs.

In the authors' workflow: The authors estimated nucleated cell counts from reference gene primer amplification. TCRdb's copy holds only in-frame clones and misses some; the assay was immunoSEQ multiplex PCR. The V and J calls and clone size were taken over from that table, and D and trimming were inferred from the DNA. The table lists roughly 200,000 clones, about 85% of them singletons. Recovered status applied to Cohort 3 donors who had two consecutive negative PCRs. It also applied to those with clearance or with symptom resolution. The chain joins TRBV5-6 to TRBJ1-3; 11 positions match TRBD1. The specimen was PBMCs or T cells enriched from blood (not recorded which). This clonotype was sampled from a man aged 40-50 years who had recovered from COVID-19. The CDR3 region has the DNA TGTGCCAGCAGCCCGGCCGGGTCGGGACAGGGGGCTGGAAACACCATATATTTT. It encodes CASSPAGSGQGAGNTIYF.